Listed here are 25 T cell receptor beta chains from one sample, sequenced in a study of shared clonotypes between healthy human individuals. Repertoires were generated with immunoSEQ multiplex PCR, while TCRdb's copy carries only in-frame clones and drops some. The data contain about 2.4 million clones, 80% to 95% of them seen just once; the ten biggest clones take up roughly 0.39%. Sequencing was carried out using naive CD4+ T cells from PBMCs. Indicated subset: CD45RA+ positively selected. These receptors were collected from a man aged 18 to 30 in good health. Some clones in this sample may be carry-over from other donors' samples.

The chain links TRBV5-1 to TRBJ2-1; D not certain. This CDR3 has 15 residues. Germline values: CDR1 SGHRS, CDR2 YFSETQ. V was trimmed by 4 bases and J by 5 bases, leaving 16 bases between them. CDR3 sequence (DNA): TGCGCCAGCAGCGTCACCATCCGGGCCGACAATGAGCAGTTCTTC. Translating gives CASSVTIRADNEQFF.

J is TRBJ1-2 and V is TRBV2; D is possibly TRBD1 (6 bases). The V gene lost 2 bases and the J gene lost 4 bases, with 11 bases spanning the gap. Germline CDR1 is SNHLY and CDR2 is FYNNEI. The CDR3 has 14 residues. Here the CDR3 reads CASSEQGSAYGYTF. CDR3 in DNA: TGTGCCAGCAGTGAACAGGGGAGTGCCTATGGCTACACCTTC.

V is TRBV7-9 and J is TRBJ2-7, with TRBD1 as a possible D gene (7 bases). In germline, CDR1 is SEHNR, CDR2 FQNEAQ (reference sequence). This CDR3 spans 14 amino acids. V dropped 7 bases and J dropped 3 bases, with 16 bases sitting between them. CDR3 loop: CASMRGRDRYEQYF. The CDR3 bases are TGTGCCAGCATGAGGGGGCGGGACCGCTACGAGCAGTACTTC.

CDR3 loop: CASSGHSSGNTIYF. The CDR3 DNA is TGTGCCAGTAGTGGACACAGCTCTGGAAACACCATATATTTT. This sequence joins TRBV19 and TRBJ1-3; tentatively, D is TRBD1 (5 bases). Per germline, CDR1 LNHDA and CDR2 SQIVND (reference sequence). Trimming took 5 bases from V and 0 from J, leaving 8 bases between them. The CDR3 totals 14 residues.

The chain carries TRBV7-3 and TRBJ2-2, with D perhaps matching TRBD2 (9 bases). This CDR3 has 17 amino acids. Looked up from germline, CDR1 is SGHTA and CDR2 is FQGTGA. V gave up 0 bases and J gave up 6 bases, with 17 bases separating them. Written as DNA, the CDR3 is TGTGCCAGCAGCTTAACGGGGCTAGCGGGACAGGCCGGGGAGCTGTTTTTT. Translating gives CASSLTGLAGQAGELFF.

V usage is TRBV29-1 and J usage is TRBJ2-3; the D gene is possibly TRBD1 (5 bases). Deletions cut 2 bases from V and 13 bases from J, with 19 bases between. The germline V gene has CDR1 SQVTM and CDR2 ANQGSEA. The CDR3 is made up of 13 amino acids. In DNA, the CDR3 is TGCAGCGTTGAAAGGTCCAGGGCCGCTGGGGAGTATTTT. This sequence encodes CSVERSRAAGEYF.

The V gene is TRBV4-2, the J gene TRBJ2-3, with TRBD2 matching over 12 bases. Unmatched junction bases numbered 19, after V lost 4 bases and J lost 5 bases. This CDR3 is 20 amino acids long. In germline, CDR1 is LGHNA, CDR2 YNFKEQ. CDR3 bases: TGTGCCAGCAGCCGAGTCGCTAGCGGGAGGGCCAACATCGGGGGAGATACGCAGTATTTT. Protein sequence: CASSRVASGRANIGGDTQYF.

The rearrangement uses TRBV7-9 and TRBJ2-5; D is possibly TRBD2 (6 bases). The J call could be wrong; TRBJ2-7 is a better fit for the DNA end. The germline V gene encodes CDR1 SEHNR and CDR2 FQNEAQ (reference sequence). This CDR3 has 15 residues. The CDR3 loop is CASSPPSGRDYEQYF. DNA for the CDR3: TGTGCCAGCAGCCCTCCTTCGGGGCGGGACTACGAGCAGTACTTC.

The V and J genes are TRBV6-1 and TRBJ1-2, with D unclear. Looked up from germline, CDR1 is MNHNS and CDR2 is SASEGT. This CDR3 has 15 residues. V was shortened by 6 bases and J by 2 bases, with 16 bases between the two germline ends. The CDR3: CASRSHGVGNYGYTF. The CDR3 DNA is TGTGCCAGCAGGAGCCATGGGGTGGGCAACTATGGCTACACCTTC.

The chain employs TRBV11-3 and TRBJ2-2, with D tentatively TRBD1 or TRBD2 (5 bases each). The CDR3 loop spans 10 amino acids. Germline V lookup: CDR1 SGHNT, CDR2 YENEEA. The V gene lost 8 bases and the J gene lost 7 bases, with 5 bases spanning the gap. This CDR3 is CASGGGELFF. CDR3 bases: TGTGCCAGCGGGGGCGGGGAGCTGTTTTTT.

A note on this clone: One junction end does not reproduce the germline sequence, and a read error may be involved. This chain links TRBV28 with TRBJ2-7, with a tentative D call TRBD1 (6 bases). The CDR3 runs to 13 residues. Germline CDR1 is MDHEN and CDR2 is SYDVKM. CDR3 loop: CASSFGGSYGQYF. CDR3 DNA: TGTGCCAGCAGTTTTGGGGGCTCCTACGGGCAGTACTTC.

V and J are TRBV5-4 and TRBJ2-5; D is perhaps TRBD1 (5 bases). Trimming took off 4 bases at V and 5 bases at J, with 12 bases between the two ends. Germline CDR1 and CDR2: SGHNT and YYREEE (reference sequence). The CDR3 is 13 amino acids. CDR3 amino acids: CASSPQGMETQYF. CDR3 bases: TGTGCCAGCAGCCCGCAGGGTATGGAGACCCAGTACTTC.

This chain joins TRBV5-1 and TRBJ1-1; tentative D call: TRBD1 (5 bases). The germline CDR1 and CDR2 sequences are SGHRS and YFSETQ. Trimming removed 2 bases from V and 7 bases from J, with 18 bases in between. This CDR3 is 15 amino acids long. The CDR3 region has the DNA TGCGCCAGCAGCTTTCGAGAGGCGAGGGGCATTGAAGCTTTCTTT. This translates into CASSFREARGIEAFF.

This sequence joins TRBV7-8 and TRBJ2-2, with 7 bases that match TRBD1. Losses at the gene ends were 2 bases for V and 4 bases for J; bases not matched to a gene: 7. CDR3 length: 16 amino acids. Germline V gives CDR1 SGHVS, CDR2 FQNEAQ. CDR3 sequence (DNA): TGTGCCAGCAGCTTATTTCTGGGACAGACCACCGGGGAGCTGTTTTTT. It specifies CASSLFLGQTTGELFF.

The rearrangement uses TRBV9 and TRBJ2-5; the match to TRBD1 covers 8 bases. The V segment lost 7 bases and the J segment 4 bases; nucleotides outside the gene matches: 9. The CDR3 length is 14 residues. The germline gives CDR1 SGDLS, CDR2 YYNGEE. For the CDR3, the DNA is TGTGCCAGCGGGGCCTCAGGGGGCCCAGAGACCCAGTACTTC. As protein: CASGASGGPETQYF.

J is TRBJ2-1 and V is TRBV5-1; D is uncertain. The germline V gene encodes CDR1 SGHRS and CDR2 YFSETQ. This CDR3 is 16 amino acids long. Between the trimmed V and J ends, which lost 3 bases and 0 bases, there was a span of 13 bases. The CDR3: CASSSLRISSYNEQFF. The CDR3 DNA is TGCGCCAGCAGCTCGCTGCGGATCAGCTCCTACAATGAGCAGTTCTTC. The variable domain in full, completed from reference TRBV5-1 and TRBJ2-1, reads KAGVTQTPRYLIKTRGQQVTLSCSPISGHRSVSWYQQTPGQGLQFLFEYFSETQRNKGNFPGRFSGRQFSNSRSEMNVSTLELGDSALYLCASSSLRISSYNEQFFGPGTRLTVL.

V is TRBV7-8 and J is TRBJ2-3, with TRBD2 matching 14 bases. V lost 4 bases to trimming and J lost 6 bases; unmatched junction nucleotides: 9. Germline CDR1 SGHVS, CDR2 FQNEAQ. The CDR3 has 17 residues. The DNA of the CDR3 is TGTGCCAGCAGCTCCAAACGACTAGCGGGAGGGCCCGATACGCAGTATTTT. This codes for CASSSKRLAGGPDTQYF.

Here the CDR3 DNA reads TGTGCCAGCAGTGAATCTCCGATAGCCTACGAGCAGTACTTC. This translates into CASSESPIAYEQYF. This chain uses TRBV6-1 with TRBJ2-7; D is unresolved. The CDR3 has 14 residues. Germline V gene data show CDR1 as MNHNS and CDR2 as SASEGT. Trimming took off 2 bases at V and 2 bases at J, with 10 bases between the two ends.

The chain links TRBV18 to TRBJ2-2; TRBD2 matches 13 bases. This CDR3 comprises 16 residues. Per the germline V gene, CDR1 is KGHSH and CDR2 is LQKENI. After removal of 0 bases from V and 5 bases from J, the junction contained 0 bases not matched to a gene. CDR3 bases: TGTGCCAGCTCACCACCGGGACTAGCGGGAACCGGGGAGCTGTTTTTT. Amino acids: CASSPPGLAGTGELFF.

A single count supports this clone. The chain combines TRBV7-3 with TRBJ2-2; 7 nucleotides align to TRBD2. The CDR3 spans 15 residues. The V segment lost 5 bases and the J segment 6 bases; nucleotides outside the gene matches: 9. The germline V gene has CDR1 SGHTA and CDR2 FQGTGA. The CDR3 DNA reads as TGTGCCAGCAGCCCCTGGGGCGGGAGTGCCGGGGAGCTGTTTTTT. It is translated as CASSPWGGSAGELFF.

The V call is TRBV19, the J call TRBJ2-3; a possible D gene is TRBD1 (5 bases). V lost 4 bases and J 4 bases, leaving 9 bases between the germline ends. CDR1 and CDR2 (germline): LNHDA, SQIVND (reference sequence). The CDR3 is made up of 13 amino acids. CDR3 bases: TGTGCCAGTAGTAAGGGGTTCCCAGATACGCAGTATTTT. Encoded protein: CASSKGFPDTQYF.

The gene calls are TRBV4-2 and TRBJ1-6, with TRBD1 identical over 12 bases. J gave up 9 bases and V 0 bases, and 9 bases lay outside the gene matches. CDR1 is LGHNA, CDR2 YNFKEQ, per germline. This CDR3 contains 18 residues. CDR3 nucleotide sequence: TGTGCCAGCAGCCAAGAAGTTGCGGGACAGGGGGCGGCTTCACCCCTCCACTTT. Encoded protein: CASSQEVAGQGAASPLHF.

The chain has TRBV12-2 and TRBJ2-5; the DNA was not compared with TRBD2, the D call given in the table. TRBV12-2 is labeled a pseudogene. This CDR3 contains 17 residues. CDR3 amino acids: CASRLGGQREFQETQYF. CDR3 DNA sequence: TGTGCAAGTCGCTTAGGGGGCCAGCGGGAGTTTCAAGAGACCCAGTACTTC.

The chain joins TRBV30 to TRBJ1-6; unclear D gene. The CDR3 has 11 residues. Trimming left V 7 bases short and J 8 bases short, with 9 bases between. Germline assignment: CDR1 GTSNPN and CDR2 SVGIG (reference sequence). The CDR3 is CAFSTDSPLHF. CDR3 bases: TGTGCCTTCTCGACGGATTCACCCCTCCACTTT.

The CDR3 loop reads CASSSVFGTVGDTQYF. CDR3 bases: TGTGCCAGCAGCTCCGTATTCGGGACTGTAGGAGATACGCAGTATTTT. The genes are TRBV5-4 and TRBJ2-3, with a possible D match to TRBD2 (6 bases). Germline assignment: CDR1 SGHNT and CDR2 YYREEE (reference sequence). With 3 bases removed from V and 5 bases from J, the gap between germline ends came to 19 bases. The CDR3 is made up of 16 amino acids.